The entry that follows covers one T cell receptor beta chain sequence. These data originate in a study of blood T cell repertoires in COVID-19. The wider study: Italy, Spain and the United States were the sources of the convalescent and acute COVID-19 samples. T cells, B-cell-depleted T cells, or PBMCs supplied cDNA or gDNA.

The CDR3 sequence is 14 residues long. V was shortened by 0 bases and J by 6 bases, with 11 bases between the two germline ends. From germline, CDR1 is SGHNT and CDR2 YYREEE (reference sequence). Authors' data handling: Amplification from reference gene primers served as the basis for estimated nucleated cell counts. Measured with immunoSEQ multiplex PCR; TCRdb has only the in-frame clones, and not every one. V and J calls and clone size come straight from that table; D and trimming were deduced from the DNA. The table includes 190,000 or so clones, about 87% detected once. J is TRBJ2-3 and V is TRBV5-4; D perhaps matches TRBD1 (6 bases). The clonotype comes from a man aged 35-49 years with active or convalescent COVID-19. The sample taken for sequencing was peripheral blood. The chain's CDR3 is CASSLGNQGDTQYF. DNA of the CDR3: TGTGCCAGCAGCTTGGGAAATCAGGGGGATACGCAGTATTTT.